Detailed here is one TCR beta chain. Its recognized antigen is unknown. No per-base quality is available; no much larger clone lies one base away. The cohort comprised some 730 healthy bone marrow donors. Cohort members were all nominally healthy when sampled, although unrecorded immune exposures were likely present. The donor tested CMV seronegative, placing the donor among the roughly 400 seronegative members of the cohort. Every donor gave a peripheral blood sample, and the peripheral blood mononuclear cells from that sample were used for TCR beta sequencing. Genomic DNA was extracted from the blood cell samples with the Qiagen DNeasy Blood Extraction Kit. The data are from a study of cytomegalovirus exposure and HLA in healthy donors (dated by TCRdb to 2015 to 2018). General notes on the study: An earlier analysis of approximately 550 of the donors reported 250 to 350 Gb of sequence data and around 110 million unique TCR beta sequences from about 180 million T cells. On average, roughly 200,000 unique TCR beta nucleotide sequences were sequenced per donor among several hundred genotyped donors of the cohort, with 15% to 20% of those sequences being non-productive. All discovery cohort repertoires had been generated using a single sequencing platform. Among the roughly 400 genotyped donors, around 81% belonged to the genetic ancestry cluster associated with self-reported Caucasian donors. To decide whether each TCR beta V gene segment behaved as functional or pseudogenic, an earlier analysis of some 600 of the donors relied on high-throughput TCR beta sequencing. The study aimed to test whether cataloging public T cell receptors could reveal signatures of past pathogen exposure. To study patterns of TCR occurrence, a later analysis re-analyzed previously published TCR beta repertoires from under 750 donors and added high-resolution HLA genotyping. Donor age, sex, ethnicity and CMV serostatus were compiled alongside the repertoire data. The T cell repertoires of some 700 subjects were profiled by immunosequencing and related to cytomegalovirus serostatus. To predict cytomegalovirus infection status, the study combined high-throughput TCR immunosequencing, statistical association of individual TCRs with disease status, and machine learning. The number of typed donors differed by locus: roughly 620-640 for A, B, C, DRB1 and DQB1; approximately 540 for DQA1; 606 for DPA1; and about 470 for DPB1. In the later analysis, no new phenotypic data were used to find candidate immune exposures; instead, reliance was placed on TCR beta sequences and their occurrence across donors. A handful of DR-DQ haplotypes were treated as single units for association and clustering because of strong linkage in the cohort. Genome-wide SNP genotypes for about 55% of the roughly 670 donors were used in a later genetic analysis, which treated that subset as a discovery cohort. HLA typing included class I and class II loci at four-digit resolution. Besides the first cohort of roughly 640 subjects, a separate validation cohort made up of roughly 120 different subjects was used. An early release covering roughly 580 HLA-typed donors comprised about 290 gigabases of sequencing data and tens of millions of unique TCR sequences.

Library preparation was by the immunoSEQ multiplex PCR assay. For the multiplex PCR, a mixture combining 60 forward primers for TCR Vbeta segments and 13 reverse primers for TCR Jbeta segments was used. A multiplex PCR assay on genomic DNA amplified the CDR3 region of rearranged TCR beta genes. The amplified TCR beta libraries were sequenced on the Illumina HiSeq System as 87-base-pair reads. From the authors' description of their analysis: Across the 600 to 700 repertoires, a later analysis counted 80 million or so unique TCR beta chains, roughly 11 million of which were shared by at least two donors. Raw reads were error-corrected and collapsed into unique sequences by a nearest-neighbor algorithm in which closely related sequences were merged to remove PCR and sequencing errors. Alignment of CDR3 sequences to IMGT reference sequences was used to assign V, D and J gene segments. For a sequence to be retained, at least a six-nucleotide match to both a V gene segment and a J gene segment was required. A rearrangement counted as productive if the CDR3 had no stop codons and remained in frame with V and J, and every other rearrangement counted as non-productive. Following IMGT convention, CDR3 was defined as the stretch from the second conserved V-encoded cysteine to the conserved J-encoded phenylalanine. Sequences without an unambiguous match to a single V gene segment were excluded from the earlier analysis of about 600 of the donors. An earlier analysis of about 600 of the donors called V segments functional above 56.7% productive rearrangements and segregating when the between-donor standard deviation exceeded 5%. A statistical classification framework was developed to diagnose cytomegalovirus status using the catalog of TCR beta chain sequences. In a later analysis, V and J genes were assigned by comparing TCR nucleotide sequences against IMGT/GENE-DB human TR gene sequences. Using the TCRdist pipeline, a later analysis assigned CDR3 sequences along with most-parsimonious VDJ recombination scenarios. A later analysis defined each TCR beta chain by its CDR3 amino acid sequence plus V-gene family, and excluded reads lacking a unique V-gene family. As a way to deal with suspected cross-contamination and a sequencing artifact, a later analysis dropped 450 to 600 nucleotide sequences that were highly shared and had low generation probability. For each public chain, a later analysis derived a clonal expansion index from normalized ranks of inferred template counts within each repertoire. In a later analysis, generation probabilities were computed with a VDJ recombination model fitted to out-of-frame rearrangements, and the resulting probabilities were checked against IGoR. In a later analysis, hypergeometric tests were used to score TCR-TCR, TCR-HLA and TCR-CMV co-occurrence, with a repertoire-size bias correction applied to TCR pairs. False discovery rates were estimated in a later analysis by permuting HLA or CMV assignments 20 times. In a later analysis, co-occurring TCRs were grouped using DBSCAN, and TCRdist sequence similarity was added for clustering within HLA-allele-positive subsets. Repertoires with fewer than 30,000 or more than 120,000 public chains, plus five repertoires with anomalous nucleotide sharing, were excluded from co-occurrence clustering. The source is immuneACCESS, and TCRdb retained only in-frame sequences with V and J called. Part of the clones is not carried over; for the studies checked, unresolved V genes explain less than half of this, and the remainder is unexplained. The V and J calls and the clone size are those of that table, but D and trimming were determined from the DNA. This sample holds about 150,000 clones; around three quarters were observed only once. The ten top clones hold approximately 4% of the sample.

Sequences SGHRS (CDR1) and YFSETQ (CDR2) are obtained from the germline V gene. Relative to germline, V is missing 7 bases and J is missing 1 base, with 9 bases of the junction outside any gene match. Including cysteine and phenylalanine, the CDR3 has 15 amino acids. Just the 45-base CDR3 DNA is kept, in frame starting at base 1. Overall study outcomes, separate from this receptor: In a later analysis, HLA-associated TCR beta chains were found to be more clonally expanded and to have lower generation probabilities than equally common non-associated chains. In a later genetic analysis, fewer N-insertions in productive TCRs were reported among donors in an Asian-associated ancestry cluster than the 666-donor mean. HLA typing was unavailable for some donors at each locus, so association tests used only the typed subset. A later genetic analysis associated a missense DCLRE1C variant with V-gene and J-gene trimming of TCR beta chains, and an independent cohort replicated the association. Seventeen rarely observed V segments, including chromosome 9 orphons, were excluded from the earlier analysis of some 590 of the donors because counts were too low. A cluster of highly shared sequence variants was judged likely to be a technical artifact of the sequencing pipeline. A later analysis associated roughly 17,000 TCR beta sequences with specific HLA alleles at a false discovery rate of 0.05. This cohort had only TCR beta chains sequenced, and the lack of alpha or paired-chain data limited which features could be detected. Broadly in line with IMGT annotations, most TCR beta V segments showed up in productive rearrangements about 87% or about 30% of the time in an earlier analysis of several hundred of the donors. The only immune exposure information available for the cohort was CMV serostatus. A total of fewer than 200 TCR beta chains were listed by the study as associated with cytomegalovirus. A further reported finding was that TCR beta sequences accurately predicted the HLA-A and HLA-B alleles for most subjects in the first cohort. A later analysis reported that several top co-occurrence clusters appeared linked to parvovirus B19, influenza, CMV and Epstein-Barr virus. The presence/absence analyses assumed that sequencing depth was roughly uniform across donors, and that assumption may not be true. Some IMGT-functional V segments, including TRBV6-2 and TRBV6-3, could not be told apart with the 87-base-pair reads, so those segments were excluded. A few of the identified cytomegalovirus-associated TCR beta chains were confirmed in vitro to be specific for cytomegalovirus antigens. Most TCR sequences were seen in very few donors, while some public TCRs were found in many individuals. Correlated functional status among segregating V segments might be attributable to linkage disequilibrium, but an unknown experimental factor could not be ruled out. In a later analysis, most CMV-associated TCR beta chains were found to appear HLA-restricted, with HLA associations seemingly driven largely by CMV exposure. When HLA alleles, especially DR and DQ, strongly co-occurred, TCR associations were difficult to assign to individual alleles. Cytomegalovirus status was reported to be diagnosed by the classifier with high specificity and sensitivity in both the original and validation cohorts. The authors suggested that the approach could potentially be generalized to other disease states and immunological phenotypes. In a later analysis, TCR association rates were found to vary across HLA loci, with the most associated TCRs seen for DRB1 alleles and the fewest for HLA-C alleles.

The sequence joins TRBV5-1 to TRBJ2-5; 8 of the junction bases match TRBD1. The receptor comes from a woman in her forties in good health and CMV-seronegative. Sequencing used PBMCs. The sequenced DNA: TGCGCCAGCCGGGGGCTGACAGGGGCCCAAGAGACCCAGTACTTC. Translated, it gives CASRGLTGAQETQYF.